The 28 T cell receptor beta chains listed next were all sequenced from one sample in a study of response to subunit inactivated influenza vaccine. Via MiXCR, TCRdb re-called the RT-PCR reads, giving one row per CDR3 protein. Among around 570,000 distinct CDR3 sequences listed, about 10% were seen once. This sample was shared with a second study, whose subject was T cells expressing NK-cell markers. That work contributes: UMIs were included in TCR beta cDNA generated by 5'RACE template switching.

Sequencing was performed on PBMCs from blood, taken on the day of vaccination. The receptors come from a man aged 45-60 years who received an inactivated influenza vaccine.

This clonotype turned up a few times. The chain has TRBV7-2 and TRBJ1-2, with D possibly TRBD1 on 6 matching bases. CDR3 length equals 13 residues. Germline CDR1 is SGHTA and CDR2 is FQGNSA. Trimming shortened V by 2 bases and J by 10 bases, and 14 bases separated the two germline ends. This CDR3 reads CASSLSSQGNYTF. The CDR3 nucleotides read TGTGCCAGCAGCTTATCATCTCAGGGGAACTACACCTTC.

As to this clonotype: Relative to the germline gene, one junction end is altered; a read error may explain this. The rearrangement uses TRBV28 and TRBJ2-5; perhaps TRBD1 as D (5 bases). From germline, CDR1 is MDHEN and CDR2 SYDVKM. This CDR3 spans 13 amino acids. CDR3 bases: TGTTCCAGCAGTTTAGGGGTTGCGGAGACCCAGTACTTC. It encodes CSSSLGVAETQYF.

The rearrangement uses TRBV29-1 and TRBJ2-5; 7 bases map to TRBD1. Trimming at V came to 4 bases and at J to 3 bases, leaving 5 bases not matched to a gene. This CDR3 spans 13 amino acids. Germline V gene data show CDR1 as SQVTM and CDR2 as ANQGSEA. CDR3 region: CSVAPGTEETQYF. CDR3 nucleotide sequence: TGCAGCGTTGCCCCCGGGACAGAAGAGACCCAGTACTTC. The full variable domain, its missing parts supplied by reference TRBV29-1 and TRBJ2-5, is SAVISQKPSRDICQRGTSLTIQCQVDSQVTMMFWYRQQPGQSLTLIATANQGSEATYESGFVIDKFPISRPNLTFSTLTVSNMSPEDSSIYLCSVAPGTEETQYFGPGTRLLVL.

This clonotype was counted between two and nine times. The V gene is TRBV7-2, the J gene TRBJ2-1, with TRBD2 matching 10 bases. The CDR3 contains 14 residues. Germline trimming cut 4 bases from V and 10 bases from J; bases unmatched to any gene: 7. Looked up from germline, CDR1 is SGHTA and CDR2 is FQGNSA. The CDR3 is CASSSLAGEVEQFF. DNA of the CDR3: TGTGCCAGCAGCTCCCTAGCGGGAGAGGTGGAGCAGTTCTTC.

This clonotype turned up a few times. CDR3 region: CASSLQGLQHDTQYF. Written as DNA, the CDR3 is TGCGCCAGCAGCTTGCAGGGGCTACAACACGATACGCAGTATTTT. The chain has TRBV5-1 and TRBJ2-3; possibly TRBD1 for D (6 bases). The germline V gene has CDR1 SGHRS and CDR2 YFSETQ. Trimming cost V 1 base and J 6 bases, with 15 bases left between them. The CDR3 extends over 15 amino acids. Using reference TRBV5-1 and TRBJ2-3 for the parts outside the CDR3, the full variable domain is KAGVTQTPRYLIKTRGQQVTLSCSPISGHRSVSWYQQTPGQGLQFLFEYFSETQRNKGNFPGRFSGRQFSNSRSEMNVSTLELGDSALYLCASSLQGLQHDTQYFGPGTRLTVL.

The V and J genes are TRBV6-2 or TRBV6-3 and TRBJ2-1; 12 nucleotides agree with TRBD2. Germline V gene sequence: CDR1 MNHEY, CDR2 SVGEGT. Unmatched junction bases numbered 2, after V lost 0 bases and J lost 5 bases. The CDR3 loop spans 16 amino acids. The CDR3 DNA reads TGTGCCAGCAGTTACTCTGGACTAGCGGGAAACAATGAGCAGTTCTTC. This codes for CASSYSGLAGNNEQFF.

This clonotype was detected a few times. CDR3 amino acids: CASSQEEGLGVDGYTF. The DNA of the CDR3 is TGTGCCAGCAGCCAAGAGGAGGGGTTGGGGGTCGATGGCTACACCTTC. V and J are TRBV4-2 and TRBJ1-2; D is possibly TRBD1 (5 bases). Germline V gives CDR1 LGHNA, CDR2 YNFKEQ. V shed 0 bases and J shed 6 bases, with 17 bases lying between them. CDR3 size: 16 residues.

V gene TRBV14 combines with J gene TRBJ2-1, with D possibly matching TRBD2 (6 bases). CDR1 SGHDN and CDR2 FVKESK come from the germline V gene. The CDR3 is made up of 17 amino acids. V was cut by 1 base and J by 0 bases, with 13 bases left in between. This CDR3 reads CASSQGGLAISYNEQFF. The CDR3 nucleotides are TGTGCCAGCAGCCAAGGTGGGCTAGCGATCTCCTACAATGAGCAGTTCTTC.

This clonotype came up many times. CDR3 residues: CASSLQPGQGSTEAFF. CDR3 sequence (DNA): TGTGCCAGCAGCCTCCAACCGGGACAGGGGAGCACTGAAGCTTTCTTT. The gene calls are TRBV3-1 and TRBJ1-1; 10 positions agree with TRBD1. CDR3 length: 16 amino acids. Germline V gives CDR1 LGHDT, CDR2 YNNKEL (reference sequence). Trimming took 4 bases from V and 4 from J; bases not matched to a gene: 9.

This clonotype was recorded many times. The gene calls are TRBV15 and TRBJ2-3; 10 bases are shared with TRBD2. The V and J ends lost 5 bases and 2 bases, in that order; junction bases with no gene match: 19. The CDR3 runs 20 residues. Germline values: CDR1 LNHNV, CDR2 YYDKDF (reference sequence). The CDR3 region is CATSHSGLADIVPFTDTQYF. CDR3 nucleotide sequence: TGTGCCACCAGCCACTCCGGACTAGCGGATATTGTCCCTTTCACAGATACGCAGTATTTT.

The gene calls are TRBV20-1 and TRBJ2-1; D might be TRBD1 (6 bases). V lost 5 bases and J lost 0, with 11 bases in between. The CDR3 runs 14 residues. In germline, CDR1 is DFQATT, CDR2 SNEGSKA (reference sequence). The CDR3 DNA is TGCAGTGCTTTAGGACAGCGCTCCTACAATGAGCAGTTCTTC. It specifies CSALGQRSYNEQFF.

This clonotype was counted a single time. The rearrangement links TRBV29-1 to TRBJ2-5; 12 bases align to TRBD2. Trimming took 7 bases from V and 5 from J; bases not matched to a gene: 17. This CDR3 is 17 amino acids long. Germline CDR1 is SQVTM and CDR2 is ANQGSEA. CDR3 loop: CSGILAGGLNLMETQYF. CDR3 DNA sequence: TGCAGCGGAATACTAGCGGGAGGACTAAACTTGATGGAGACCCAGTACTTC.

The rearrangement links TRBV10-3 to TRBJ1-2, with 7 bases matching TRBD1. Germline CDR1 ENHRY, CDR2 SYGVKD. The CDR3 is 16 amino acids. After removal of 2 bases from V and 3 bases from J, the junction contained 9 bases not matched to a gene. The CDR3 region has the DNA TGTGCCATCAGTGAGGAAAGGACAGGTGTGGACTATGGCTACACCTTC. Translated, it gives CAISEERTGVDYGYTF.

V is TRBV18 and J is TRBJ2-5, with TRBD1 identical over 9 bases. CDR1 is KGHSH, CDR2 LQKENI, per germline. The CDR3 has 15 amino acids. Germline trimming cut 2 bases from V and 5 bases from J; bases unmatched to any gene: 6. In DNA form, the CDR3 reads TGTGCCAGCTCACCAATGACAGGGGGGACGGAGACCCAGTACTTC. Its translation is CASSPMTGGTETQYF.

This clonotype appeared many times. This sequence joins TRBV25-1 and TRBJ1-1; D ambiguous. The length of the CDR3 is 14 residues. Trimming shortened V by 2 bases and J by 0 bases, and 7 bases separated the two germline ends. Germline CDR1 reads MGHDK; CDR2 reads SYGVNS. The CDR3 loop is CASSEGGMNTEAFF. DNA of the CDR3: TGTGCCAGCAGTGAAGGCGGAATGAACACTGAAGCTTTCTTT.

This clonotype was observed many times. The chain joins TRBV7-2 to TRBJ2-3; D is unresolved. The CDR3 runs 12 residues. From germline, CDR1 is SGHTA and CDR2 FQGNSA. Trimming removed 4 bases from V and 5 bases from J, with 7 bases in between. CDR3 nucleotide sequence: TGTGCCAGCAGCTCCTGGGGAGATACGCAGTATTTT. Translated: CASSSWGDTQYF.

This chain uses TRBV27 with TRBJ2-1; 9 positions agree with TRBD2. This CDR3 region has 17 residues. Germline V gene data show CDR1 as MNHEY and CDR2 as SMNVEV (reference sequence). V shed 1 base, J shed 0 bases, and the junction held 4 bases outside the gene matches. CDR3 in DNA: TGTGCCAGCAGTTTATTTAGCGGGGGCCCCTCCTACAATGAGCAGTTCTTC. It codes for CASSLFSGGPSYNEQFF.

At least ten counts were recorded for this clonotype. This chain uses TRBV29-1 with TRBJ2-2; no clear D. V was shortened by 4 bases and J by 1 base, with 7 bases between the two germline ends. CDR3 length: 13 amino acids. CDR1 and CDR2 (germline): SQVTM, ANQGSEA. The CDR3 sequence is CSVADGNTGELFF. The CDR3 DNA reads as TGCAGCGTTGCGGACGGGAACACCGGGGAGCTGTTTTTT.

This clonotype was observed many times. The chain carries TRBV11-2 and TRBJ2-5; a possible D gene is TRBD1 (8 bases). Germline loops: CDR1 SGHAT, CDR2 FQNNGV. CDR3 length: 15 residues. The V end was cut by 2 bases, the J end by 2 bases, with 12 bases between. The CDR3: CASSLSGTGQETQYF. The CDR3, as DNA: TGTGCCAGCAGCTTAAGCGGGACAGGACAAGAGACCCAGTACTTC.

This clonotype was counted at least ten times. The rearrangement uses TRBV4-2 and TRBJ2-5, with TRBD2 identical over 8 bases. V was pared by 2 bases and J by 5 bases, with 16 bases of the junction left unmatched. Germline CDR1 LGHNA, CDR2 YNFKEQ. The CDR3 has 18 residues. The CDR3 reads CASSQLLRTGGRKETQYF. The CDR3 DNA reads TGTGCCAGCAGCCAACTTCTCAGAACGGGAGGGCGAAAGGAGACCCAGTACTTC.

This clonotype was found a few times. The rearrangement joins TRBV7-2 to TRBJ2-2, with D hard to call. The length of the CDR3 is 16 residues. V was trimmed by 0 bases and J by 5 bases, leaving 13 bases between them. Per the germline V gene, CDR1 is SGHTA and CDR2 is FQGNSA. The CDR3 DNA reads TGTGCCAGCAGCTTAGCCAGCGCCCCAGGTACCGGGGAGCTGTTTTTT. Translated, it gives CASSLASAPGTGELFF.

The rearrangement links TRBV11-2 to TRBJ2-7; weak D call: TRBD1 (6 bases). Germline CDR1 is SGHAT and CDR2 is FQNNGV. Trimming took 4 bases from V and 4 from J, leaving 14 bases between them. The CDR3 extends over 14 amino acids. Here the CDR3 reads CASSSRRDIYEQYF. CDR3 nucleotide sequence: TGTGCCAGCAGCTCGCGCCGGGACATATACGAGCAGTACTTC. Drawing the rest from reference TRBV11-2 and TRBJ2-7, the complete variable domain is EAGVAQSPRYKIIEKRQSVAFWCNPISGHATLYWYQQILGQGPKLLIQFQNNGVVDDSQLPKDRFSAERLKGVDSTLKIQPAKLEDSAVYLCASSSRRDIYEQYFGPGTRLTVT.

The chain joins TRBV4-2 to TRBJ1-1, with a weak D call TRBD1 (5 bases). The V gene lost 0 bases and the J gene lost 1 base, with 9 bases spanning the gap. Germline V gene sequence: CDR1 LGHNA, CDR2 YNFKEQ. The CDR3 is 15 residues long. Here the CDR3 reads CASSQEGTANTEAFF. The DNA of the CDR3 is TGTGCCAGCAGCCAAGAAGGGACGGCGAACACTGAAGCTTTCTTT.

V gene TRBV27 combines with J gene TRBJ2-1; the match to TRBD2 covers 8 bases. Germline V lookup: CDR1 MNHEY, CDR2 SMNVEV (reference sequence). The CDR3 runs 15 residues. J gave up 0 bases and V 8 bases, and 6 bases lay outside the gene matches. This chain's CDR3 is CASGAGGRSYNEQFF. The CDR3 nucleotides are TGTGCCAGCGGGGCGGGGGGACGCTCCTACAATGAGCAGTTCTTC.

This clonotype has a count of ten or more. V is TRBV12-3 or TRBV12-4 and J is TRBJ1-5; no reliable D call. The CDR3 has 15 amino acids. Trimming stripped 6 bases from V and 0 bases from J, with 12 bases between. CDR3 nucleotide sequence: TGTGCCAGCAGCCGACAAGGTTATAGCAATCAGCCCCAGCATTTT. It yields the protein CASSRQGYSNQPQHF.

V and J are TRBV11-2 and TRBJ1-2; no clear D gene. Between the trimmed V and J ends, which lost 5 bases and 4 bases, there was a span of 11 bases. The CDR3 is 13 residues long. The germline CDR1 and CDR2 sequences are SGHAT and FQNNGV. CDR3 loop: CASSVAGSYGYTF. CDR3 in DNA: TGTGCCAGCAGCGTCGCGGGATCCTATGGCTACACCTTC.

The chain joins TRBV27 to TRBJ1-3; no clear D. Deletions cut 0 bases from V and 0 bases from J, with 9 bases between. CDR1 and CDR2 from the germline V gene are MNHEY and SMNVEV (reference sequence). The CDR3 is 16 residues long. The CDR3 reads CASSLSNPDSGNTIYF. CDR3 nucleotides: TGTGCCAGCAGTTTATCGAATCCGGACTCTGGAAACACCATATATTTT.

A few counts support this clonotype. The chain recombines TRBV20-1 with TRBJ2-3; D may be TRBD1 (5 bases). V was shortened by 3 bases and J by 2 bases, with 12 bases between the two germline ends. Germline lookup yields CDR1 DFQATT and CDR2 SNEGSKA (reference sequence). There are 14 residues in the CDR3. The CDR3 nucleotides are TGCAGTGCTAGTAGGCAGGACAACACAGATACGCAGTATTTT. It is translated as CSASRQDNTDTQYF.